A single sample is the source of the 4 T cell receptor beta chains below, sequenced in a study of T cells in Graves' hyperthyroidism and ophthalmopathy. TCR beta CDR3 sequences were amplified from RNA transcripts. First-round RT-PCR of the TCR CDR3 relied on the HTBI primer set. TCRdb re-derived calls from the multiplex PCR reads in MiXCR, one entry per CDR3 protein. The table has about 560,000 distinct CDR3 sequences, around 15% seen once. Specimen: blood. Source of these receptors: a woman younger than 35 with Graves' hyperthyroidism.

This clonotype appeared many times. The chain employs TRBV12-3 or TRBV12-4 and TRBJ2-6; D remains ambiguous. The CDR3 has 17 amino acids. V lost 7 bases to trimming and J lost 0 bases, with 16 bases between them. The CDR3 DNA follows: TGTGCCAGCACCTGGCGACATCGCACCTCTGGGGCCAACGTCCTGACTTTC. Protein product: CASTWRHRTSGANVLTF.

The chain links TRBV20-1 to TRBJ2-2; 11 positions agree with TRBD2. The CDR3 has 16 residues. Per the germline V gene, CDR1 is DFQATT and CDR2 is SNEGSKA (reference sequence). The V and J ends lost 3 bases and 4 bases, in that order; junction bases with no gene match: 7. The CDR3 nucleotides read TGCAGTGCTAGCCGACTAGCGGGGACACGCACCGGGGAGCTGTTTTTT. This encodes CSASRLAGTRTGELFF.

Many counts were recorded for this clonotype. The chain combines TRBV2 with TRBJ2-7; 7 nucleotides match TRBD1. Germline CDR1 is SNHLY and CDR2 is FYNNEI. Trimming removed 8 bases from V and 0 bases from J; junction bases left unmatched: 7. This CDR3 comprises 14 residues. CDR3 region: CASRKTGSSYEQYF. The CDR3, as DNA: TGTGCCAGCCGGAAGACAGGGAGCTCCTACGAGCAGTACTTC.

This clonotype has at least ten counts. The rearrangement joins TRBV28 to TRBJ2-3, with D possibly matching TRBD1 (5 bases). The CDR3 is 17 amino acids. V was shortened by 2 bases and J by 0 bases, with 15 bases between the two germline ends. Per germline, CDR1 MDHEN and CDR2 SYDVKM. Here the CDR3 reads CASSLKAWGDSTDTQYF. The CDR3 DNA is TGTGCCAGCAGTTTAAAGGCGTGGGGCGATAGCACAGATACGCAGTATTTT.